This record concerns one T cell receptor (beta chain) sequence. The sample is drawn from a study of CD8 T cells in Susac syndrome. Sequencing of TCR beta was performed on blood CD8+ T cells and on blood CD4+ T cells. Relapsing-remitting disease, either stable or active, was present in the multiple sclerosis controls, who were treatment-naive patients. The authors negatively isolated CD8+ and CD4+ T cells and FACS-enriched TEMRA cells. The CDR3 totals 20 residues. Germline V gene sequence: CDR1 MDHEN, CDR2 SYDVKM. The ends lost 3 bases at V and 7 bases at J; junction bases unmatched: 21. With random hexamers, about 0.45 to 1 ug RNA was reverse transcribed. The authors amplified TCR beta CDR3 across 54 Vbeta and 13 Jbeta using immunoSEQ multiplex PCR. TCRdb reanalysed the immunoSEQ multiplex PCR reads using MiXCR and keeps one entry per CDR3 protein. The sample includes over 350,000 distinct CDR3 sequences, around 85% of them seen just once.

Material for sequencing was CD8+ T cells from PBMCs. The gene calls are TRBV28 and TRBJ2-1; 10 nucleotides agree with TRBD2. The TCR originated in a human donor with multiple sclerosis. The DNA of the CDR3 is TGTGCCAGCAGTTTTTCATTGCAGCGGGAGGGCCATAGGGGAGGTAATGAGCAGTTCTTC. Amino acid sequence: CASSFSLQREGHRGGNEQFF.